This T cell receptor (beta chain) appears in the sequencing data of a study of T cells in Graves' hyperthyroidism and ophthalmopathy. General study findings and limits: The model anticipated ophthalmopathy a median about six months pre-onset.

Germline V gives CDR1 SGHRS, CDR2 YFSETQ. CDR3 size: 13 residues. Amplified TCR beta CDR3 regions came from RNA transcripts. During a first-round RT-PCR of the TCR CDR3, the HTBI primer set was used. TCRdb re-derived calls from the multiplex PCR reads in MiXCR, one entry per CDR3 protein. The sample includes some 700,000 distinct CDR3 sequences, around 15% of them seen just once. Worth noting for this clonotype: Its antigen is unknown. One junction end does not reproduce the germline sequence, and a read error may be involved.

Those with hyperthyroidism were 18 to 65 years old, newly diagnosed, and ill for under 2 months. Sequenced sample: blood. The clonotype originates from a man in his forties or fifties with Graves' hyperthyroidism. The rearrangement joins TRBV5-1 to TRBJ2-5, with D hard to call. CDR3 sequence (DNA): TGCGCCAGCAGCATCCCAAACCAAGAGGCCCAGTACTTC. It encodes CASSIPNQEAQYF.